The clone carrying this T cell receptor beta chain was recorded once. The antigen remains undetermined. Distinct nucleotide sequences in the sample also encode this CDR3. Between the trimmed V and J ends, which lost 1 base and 6 bases, there was a span of 4 bases. Per germline, CDR1 LNHDA and CDR2 SQIVND (reference sequence). CDR3 size: 12 residues. The data derive from a study of OX40 agonist ivuxolimab in advanced cancers. General study points: The study found that CD8+ T cells averaged more expanded clones than CD4+.

Autoimmune disease history or systemic immunosuppression led to patients being barred. Blood specimens came from baseline, cycle 4 day 1, and cycle 7 day 1. Repertoires were generated with immunoSEQ multiplex PCR, while TCRdb's copy carries only in-frame clones and drops some. The sample carries tens of thousands of clones, around 80% recorded once. The sample here was CD4+ or CD8+ T cells sorted from blood, taken in a trial of the OX40 agonist ivuxolimab. The rearrangement joins TRBV19 to TRBJ2-1; D gene ambiguous. The receptor was isolated from an adult with an advanced solid tumor such as melanoma, head and neck, liver or kidney cancer. The CDR3 reads CASSIGSNEQFF. DNA for the CDR3: TGTGCCAGTAGTATAGGCAGCAATGAGCAGTTCTTC.